The next 8 T cell receptor beta chains were all read from a single sample in a study of T cells in women clearing cervical HPV infection. Using immunoSEQ multiplex PCR, the repertoire was profiled, and TCRdb retains in-frame clones only, with some absent. Its table records 49,000 or so clones. The sequencing input was blood buffy coat. Source of these receptors: a woman aged 18 to 75 with a cervical HPV16 infection that either progressed to CIN3+ or cleared (not recorded which).

To note about this clone: The read finishes 3 residues shy of the CDR3 end, and the germline J gene is used to complete it. This sequence joins TRBV2 and TRBJ2-3, with 11 bases fitting TRBD1. This CDR3 has 15 residues. The V gene's germline CDR1 is SNHLY and CDR2 FYNNEI. Losses at the gene ends were 3 bases for V and 4 bases for J; bases not matched to a gene: 3. The CDR3 bases that were read are TGTGCCAGCAGTGATCCGGGACAGGGGGCAGATACG. It encodes CASSDPGQGADT. The full CDR3 is CASSDPGQGADTQYF.

CDR3: CSALPEDRGLGETQYF. The DNA read from the CDR3 is TGCAGCGCCCTTCCAGAGGACAGGGGGCTAGGGGAGACT. The chain recombines TRBV29-1 with TRBJ2-4; 11 nucleotides agree with TRBD1. Sequencing ends 3 residues short of the CDR3 end; the germline J gene provides the rest. The CDR3 covers 16 residues. Germline V gives CDR1 SQVTM, CDR2 ANQGSEA.

For this clone: The read ends 3 residues before the CDR3 terminus; that terminus is restored from the germline J gene. The chain links TRBV5-1 to TRBJ2-3; D unclear. The CDR3 consists of 12 residues. Germline CDR1 and CDR2: SGHRS and YFSETQ. Trimming removed 2 bases from V and 6 bases from J, with 7 bases in between. CDR3 region: CASSLAHDTQYF. Incomplete CDR3 DNA: TGCGCCAGCAGCTTAGCTCACGATACG.

The sequenced CDR3 bases are TGTGCCAGCAGCTTACTAGAGACC. As protein: CASSLLET. The CDR3 in its entirety is CASSLLETQYF. The V gene is TRBV11-2, the J gene TRBJ2-5; D is undetermined. Read sequence stops 3 residues before the CDR3 end, and the germline J gene provides the missing end. Per the germline V gene, CDR1 is SGHAT and CDR2 is FQNNGV. This CDR3 region has 11 residues. V was pared by 2 bases and J by 4 bases, with 2 bases between.

Remarks on this clone: The missing CDR3 end, 3 residues past where the read stops, is filled in from the germline J gene. The V gene is TRBV30, the J gene TRBJ1-1; 9 nucleotides match TRBD1. There are 11 residues in the CDR3. Germline CDR1 and CDR2: GTSNPN and SVGIG (reference sequence). The CDR3 spells CAWTDRGWAFF. Incomplete CDR3 DNA: TGTGCCTGGACGGACAGGGGATGG.

With respect to this clone: The read halts 3 residues ahead of the CDR3 end, with the missing end drawn from the germline J gene. The chain couples TRBV18 to TRBJ2-7, with 8 bases aligning to TRBD2. CDR1 is KGHSH and CDR2 is LQKENI in the germline V gene. Trimming cost V 6 bases and J 3 bases; bases outside gene matches: 10. The CDR3 covers 15 residues. Incomplete CDR3 DNA: TGTGCCAGCTCCGGGGGGGCGGCGGTAATCTACGAG. This codes for CASSGGAAVIYE. The entire CDR3 sequence reads CASSGGAAVIYEQYF. Full variable domain (missing parts from reference TRBV18 and TRBJ2-7): NAGVMQNPRHLVRRRGQEARLRCSPMKGHSHVYWYRQLPEEGLKFMVYLQKENIIDESGMPKERFSAEFPKEGPSILRIQQVVRGDSAAYFCASSGGAAVIYEQYFGPGTRLTVT.

Concerning this clone: The CDR3 goes on 3 residues after the read ends, and that part is filled in from the germline J gene. J is TRBJ1-5 and V is TRBV20-1; the D gene is possibly TRBD1 (5 bases). Germline V gene lookup returns CDR1 DFQATT and CDR2 SNEGSKA (reference sequence). This CDR3 region has 15 residues. V lost 0 bases and J 2 bases, leaving 11 bases between the germline ends. Partial CDR3 DNA: TGCAGTGCTAGAGATGAAGGGGCTCGCAATCAGCCC. Translated, it gives CSARDEGARNQP. The whole CDR3 region reads CSARDEGARNQPQHF.

To note about this clone: The read terminates 3 residues ahead of where the CDR3 ends, so the germline J gene completes it. The V gene is TRBV6-4, the J gene TRBJ1-4, with a weak D call TRBD1 (5 bases). The V end lost 3 bases, the J end lost 3 bases, and 14 bases lay between the germline ends. Per germline, CDR1 MRHNA and CDR2 SNTAGT. The length of the CDR3 is 16 residues. Incomplete CDR3 DNA: TGTGCCAGCAGTGATATAGGAGGGGTCCCTAATGAAAAA. This sequence encodes CASSDIGGVPNEK. The complete CDR3 reads CASSDIGGVPNEKLFF.